These 13 T cell receptor beta chains were all obtained from the same sample, sequenced in a study of T cell changes during pregnancy in multiple sclerosis. Assay: immunoSEQ multiplex PCR; the TCRdb copy retains only in-frame clones and omits some. Of roughly 62,000 clones in the sample, nearly 90% were seen once. The specimen was peripheral blood, collected in the first trimester of pregnancy. The receptor source for this set is a female donor with multiple sclerosis, enrolled in a pregnancy study.

CDR3 region: CASSPGLVNNVLPTGELFF. The CDR3 DNA follows: TGCGCCAGCAGCCCGGGACTAGTCAACAATGTGTTACCCACCGGGGAGCTGTTTTTT. This sequence joins TRBV5-1 and TRBJ2-2, with 8 bases identical to TRBD2. Germline V gene lookup returns CDR1 SGHRS and CDR2 YFSETQ. With V trimmed by 4 bases and J by 4 bases, 18 bases remained unmatched. The CDR3 extends over 19 amino acids.

The V gene is TRBV5-1, the J gene TRBJ2-2; D gene uncertain. Trimming took off 4 bases at V and 3 bases at J, with 4 bases between the two ends. The CDR3 totals 12 residues. CDR1 is SGHRS and CDR2 is YFSETQ in the germline V gene. The CDR3 here is CASSLDTGELFF. CDR3 bases: TGCGCCAGCAGCCTTGACACCGGGGAGCTGTTTTTT.

The chain recombines TRBV27 with TRBJ1-2; no clear D. V dropped 0 bases and J dropped 6 bases, with 8 bases sitting between them. The CDR3 has 13 amino acids. The germline V gene encodes CDR1 MNHEY and CDR2 SMNVEV (reference sequence). The CDR3 bases are TGTGCCAGCAGTTTATCTGTAACTAATGGCTACACCTTC. Its translation: CASSLSVTNGYTF.

The chain employs TRBV7-9 and TRBJ2-2, with 9 positions matching TRBD1. Germline CDR1 and CDR2: SEHNR and FQNEAQ (reference sequence). After removal of 5 bases from V and 1 base from J, the junction contained 2 bases not matched to a gene. This CDR3 has 15 amino acids. The CDR3 is CASSRGQGNTGELFF. Written as DNA, the CDR3 is TGTGCCAGCAGCCGGGGACAGGGGAACACCGGGGAGCTGTTTTTT.

A single count supports this clone. The rearrangement joins TRBV18 to TRBJ1-3; possible D gene TRBD1, 6 bases. Trimming stripped 3 bases from V and 0 bases from J, with 9 bases between. This CDR3 has 15 residues. Per the germline V gene, CDR1 is KGHSH and CDR2 is LQKENI. The CDR3 DNA reads as TGTGCCAGCTCACCCGGACAGATCTCTGGAAACACCATATATTTT. It is translated as CASSPGQISGNTIYF.

The chain recombines TRBV11-2 with TRBJ2-7; no clear D. The germline V gene encodes CDR1 SGHAT and CDR2 FQNNGV. V shed 2 bases and J shed 6 bases, with 8 bases lying between them. The CDR3 totals 12 residues. In nucleotides, the CDR3 is TGTGCCAGCAGCTTACTAGATCTCGAGCAGTACTTC. Residues: CASSLLDLEQYF.

The chain combines TRBV5-4 with TRBJ1-6; a weak D match, TRBD1 (6 bases). V lost 2 bases, J lost 0 bases, and 12 bases lay in between. CDR3 length equals 17 residues. Germline-derived CDR1 and CDR2 are SGHNT and YYREEE (reference sequence). CDR3 DNA: TGTGCCAGCAGCTTCGGACAGTCGAGCTCCTATAATTCACCCCTCCACTTT. This sequence encodes CASSFGQSSSYNSPLHF.

The chain recombines TRBV30 with TRBJ2-2; D may be TRBD1 (5 bases). CDR3 length: 14 residues. Germline V CDR1 and CDR2: GTSNPN, SVGIG (reference sequence). The V gene lost 3 bases and the J gene lost 1 base, with 9 bases spanning the gap. The CDR3 nucleotides read TGTGCCTGGAGGTACAGGAGGAACACCGGGGAGCTGTTTTTT. Translation gives CAWRYRRNTGELFF.

V gene TRBV5-1 combines with J gene TRBJ2-5; 8 bases are shared with TRBD1. Per the germline V gene, CDR1 is SGHRS and CDR2 is YFSETQ. V dropped 7 bases and J dropped 1; count of bases not matched to a gene: 9. CDR3 size: 15 residues. Written as DNA, the CDR3 is TGCGCCAGCCAACAGGGGGGCAATATCCAAGAGACCCAGTACTTC. Residues: CASQQGGNIQETQYF.

The chain recombines TRBV6-5 with TRBJ1-1; D possibly corresponds to TRBD1 (6 bases). Trimming cost V 6 bases and J 3 bases, with 11 bases left between them. The germline V gene has CDR1 MNHEY and CDR2 SVGAGI. The length of the CDR3 is 13 residues. The CDR3 reads CASRQGQYTEAFF. The CDR3 DNA follows: TGTGCCAGCAGGCAGGGGCAGTACACTGAAGCTTTCTTT.

This chain joins TRBV7-8 and TRBJ2-7; tentative D call: TRBD2 (7 bases). CDR1 and CDR2 (germline): SGHVS, FQNEAQ. V dropped 3 bases and J dropped 2 bases, with 11 bases sitting between them. This CDR3 has 14 amino acids. This chain's CDR3 is CASSLGGHTYEQYF. The CDR3 DNA reads as TGTGCCAGCAGCTTGGGGGGGCATACCTACGAGCAGTACTTC.

This rearrangement joins TRBV11-2 to TRBJ1-2, with a tentative D call TRBD1 (5 bases). The V end was cut by 5 bases, the J end by 0 bases, with 13 bases between. The CDR3 is made up of 15 amino acids. The germline CDR1 and CDR2 sequences are SGHAT and FQNNGV. The CDR3 nucleotides are TGTGCCAGCAGCCCCCATCAGGGATCTAACTATGGCTACACCTTC. Amino acids: CASSPHQGSNYGYTF.

The V call is TRBV18, the J call TRBJ2-5; TRBD2 matches 9 bases. The CDR3 runs 14 residues. With V trimmed by 6 bases and J by 5 bases, 7 bases remained unmatched. CDR1 is KGHSH, CDR2 LQKENI, per germline. The CDR3 here is CASSYTSGRETQYF. CDR3 nucleotide sequence: TGTGCCAGCTCGTACACTAGCGGGCGTGAGACCCAGTACTTC.